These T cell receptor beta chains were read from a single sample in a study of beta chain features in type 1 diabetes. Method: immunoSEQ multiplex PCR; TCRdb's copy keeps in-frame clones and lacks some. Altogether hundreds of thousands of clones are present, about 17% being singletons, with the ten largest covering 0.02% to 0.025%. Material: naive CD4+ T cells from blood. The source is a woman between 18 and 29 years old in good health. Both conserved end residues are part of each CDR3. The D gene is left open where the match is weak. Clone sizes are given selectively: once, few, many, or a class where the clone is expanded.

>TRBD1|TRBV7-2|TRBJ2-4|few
TGTGCCAGCAGCCTCGTGGGACAGGGGCAAAACATTCAGTACTTC
CASSLVGQGQNIQYF
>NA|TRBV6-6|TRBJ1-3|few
TGTGCCAGCAGTTACTCGACAGGTGCAAACACCATATATTTT
CASSYSTGANTIYF
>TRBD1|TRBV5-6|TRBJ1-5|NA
TGTGCCAGCAGCTTAGGCGGGACAGGTAATCAGCCCCAGCATTTT
CASSLGGTGNQPQHF
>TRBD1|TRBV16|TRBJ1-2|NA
TGTGCCAGCAGCCATGGGGACAGATACTATGGCTACACCTTC
CASSHGDRYYGYTF
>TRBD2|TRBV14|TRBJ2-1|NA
TGTGCCAGCAGACAATTTAGCGGGAGGCGGCAGTTCTTC
CASRQFSGRRQFF
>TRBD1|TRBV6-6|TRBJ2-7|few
TGTGCCAGCAGGTGGACAGGGGTCTACGAGCAGTACTTC
CASRWTGVYEQYF
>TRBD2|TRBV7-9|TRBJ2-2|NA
TGTGCCAGCAGCCTCGGACTAGCGGGGAACACCGGGGAGCTGTTTTTT
CASSLGLAGNTGELFF
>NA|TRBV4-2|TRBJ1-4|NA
TGTGCCAGCAGCCAAACTACAGGAGCAACTAATGAAAAACTGTTTTTT
CASSQTTGATNEKLFF
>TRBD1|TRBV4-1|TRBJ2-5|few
TGCGCCAGCAGCCAAGGACGCCCCGGGACAGGGGGTTCGGCCCAGTACTTC
CASSQGRPGTGGSAQYF
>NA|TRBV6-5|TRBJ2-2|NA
TGTGCCAGCAGGGACCCCTTAGGAACCGGGGAGCTGTTTTTT
CASRDPLGTGELFF
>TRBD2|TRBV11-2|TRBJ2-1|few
TGTGCCAGCAGACGTCCGGGCGGGCGGGAGCCCCACAATGAGCAGTTCTTC
CASRRPGGREPHNEQFF
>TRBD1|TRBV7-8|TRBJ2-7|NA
TGTGCCAGCAGCCACGGACAGGGGCCCTACGAGCAGTACTTC
CASSHGQGPYEQYF
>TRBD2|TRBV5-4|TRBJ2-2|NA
TGTGCCAGCAGCCCCGGCGGGAGGGCCACCGGGGAGCTGTTTTTT
CASSPGGRATGELFF
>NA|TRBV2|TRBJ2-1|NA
TGTGCCAGCAGTTTACAGGGAAATGAACAGTTCTTC
CASSLQGNEQFF
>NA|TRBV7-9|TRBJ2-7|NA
TGTGCCAGCAGCTTAATGGACAACTCCTACGAGCAGTACTTC
CASSLMDNSYEQYF
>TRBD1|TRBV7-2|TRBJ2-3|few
TGTGCCAGCAGCTTAGGGGGGACAGTTCAATATACGCAGTATTTT
CASSLGGTVQYTQYF
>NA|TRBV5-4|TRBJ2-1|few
TGTGCCAGCAGCCGGACTTTAGAATACTGGGGTGAGCAGTTCTTC
CASSRTLEYWGEQFF
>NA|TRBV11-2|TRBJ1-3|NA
TGTGCCAGCAGCTTAGATCTGTTGGTTGGTGGAAACACCATATATTTT
CASSLDLLVGGNTIYF
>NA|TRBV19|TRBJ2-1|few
TGTGCCAGTGAAACTAGGGGTGAGCAGTTCTTC
CASETRGEQFF
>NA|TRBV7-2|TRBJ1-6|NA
TGTGCCAGCAGCTTTAGACAGGCTAATTCACCCCTCCACTTT
CASSFRQANSPLHF
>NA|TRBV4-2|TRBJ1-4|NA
TGTGCCAGCAGCCAACCACAGGGAGATGAAAAACTGTTTTTT
CASSQPQGDEKLFF
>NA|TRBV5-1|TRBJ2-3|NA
TGCGCCAGCAGCTTCGGGACTCCGGAGGATACGCAGTATTTT
CASSFGTPEDTQYF
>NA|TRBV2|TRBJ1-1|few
TGTGCCAGCAGTGAAACAAGGGTTGAAGCTTTCTTT
CASSETRVEAFF
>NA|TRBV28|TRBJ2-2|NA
TGTGCCAGCAGTTTATCGGGGTGGGGCACCGGGGAGCTGTTTTTT
CASSLSGWGTGELFF
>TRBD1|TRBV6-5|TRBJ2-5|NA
TGTGCCAGCAGTTACTCCGGGACAGGGGGCGAGACCCAGTACTTC
CASSYSGTGGETQYF
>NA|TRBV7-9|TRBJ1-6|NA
TGTGCCAGCAGCATTCAGGAAAATTCACCCCTCCACTTT
CASSIQENSPLHF
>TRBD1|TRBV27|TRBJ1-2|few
TGTGCCAGCAGTTTCCTACAGGGGGCCGGCTACACCTTC
CASSFLQGAGYTF
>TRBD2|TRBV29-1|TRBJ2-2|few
TGCAGCGCCCTGGGGGGACGTAGCGGGAGTAAGGACACCGGGGAGCTGTTTTTT
CSALGGRSGSKDTGELFF